One sample yielded the 5 T cell receptor beta chains listed below, sequenced in a study of T-cell memory formation after mild COVID-19. From the 5' RACE reads, TCRdb called clonotypes with MiXCR, one entry per CDR3 protein. The data contain 390,000 or so distinct CDR3 sequences, 15% to 20% of them seen just once; the ten biggest clones take up about 22%. Sequencing was done on a sample of PBMCs or a T cell subset sorted from them (not recorded which). These receptor sequences come from a man in his late teens or twenties who had mild COVID-19 (a few samples of this study predate the infection). Cell type and time point are not known.

The chain carries TRBV6-6 and TRBJ2-4; D may be TRBD1 or TRBD2 (5 bases each). Germline assignment: CDR1 MNHNY and CDR2 SVGAGI (reference sequence). Trimming removed 10 bases from V and 5 bases from J, with 24 bases in between. The CDR3 has 16 residues. This CDR3 is CATSAPHRDGENIQYF. In nucleotides, the CDR3 is TGTGCCACCTCCGCCCCTCACCGGGACGGAGAAAACATTCAGTACTTC.

The chain uses TRBV12-3 or TRBV12-4 and TRBJ2-1; the match to TRBD2 covers 7 bases. The CDR3 has 19 residues. The junction had 23 bases not matched to a gene; V was cut back by 6 bases and J by 6 bases. CDR3 bases: TGTGCCAGCAGCCGAACGACCGGGAGGACAAGGAGGAGGGGCAATGAGCAGTTCTTC. The encoded protein is CASSRTTGRTRRRGNEQFF.

This clonotype was counted only a few times. J is TRBJ2-3 and V is TRBV13; 9 bases agree with TRBD2. This CDR3 contains 17 residues. Germline CDR1 is PRHDT and CDR2 is FYEKMQ (reference sequence). The ends lost 1 base at V and 8 bases at J; junction bases unmatched: 13. The CDR3 reads CASSLASGTSSTGTQYF. CDR3 nucleotide sequence: TGTGCCAGCAGCTTAGCTTCCGGGACTAGCAGCACCGGTACGCAGTATTTT.

This clonotype was seen a few times. The chain combines TRBV7-2 with TRBJ2-2; TRBD1 aligns across 7 bases. Germline loops: CDR1 SGHTA, CDR2 FQGNSA. Trimming at V came to 5 bases and at J to 4 bases, leaving 13 bases not matched to a gene. CDR3 length: 17 amino acids. The CDR3 DNA reads as TGTGCCAGCAGCCCTAACAGGGGCGCACGTGGCACCGGGGAGCTGTTTTTT. Translating gives CASSPNRGARGTGELFF.

CDR3 amino acids: CASSTYNEVGQYF. In DNA form, the CDR3 reads TGTGCCAGCAGTACCTATAATGAGGTTGGGCAGTACTTC. V and J are TRBV27 and TRBJ2-7, with no clear D. Germline loops: CDR1 MNHEY, CDR2 SMNVEV (reference sequence). CDR3 length: 13 amino acids. The V end lost 5 bases, the J end lost 9 bases, and 17 bases lay between the germline ends.